This T cell receptor beta chain was captured by sequencing in a study of blood T cell repertoires in COVID-19. The overall study: PBMCs, B-cell-depleted T cells, or T cells provided the cDNA or gDNA that made up the material.

In the original processing: Using reference gene primer amplification, nucleated cell counts were estimated. Data came from immunoSEQ multiplex PCR; TCRdb stores just in-frame clones and leaves some out. V and J calls and clone size are given by that table; D and trimming were obtained from the DNA. Of about 250,000 clones in the sample, about 80% were seen once. The CDR3 is 14 amino acids. Germline CDR1 and CDR2: MNHEY and SVGEGT. The V and J ends lost 6 bases and 8 bases respectively, with 14 bases between them. The V call is TRBV6-2 or TRBV6-3, the J call TRBJ1-6; D possibly corresponds to TRBD1 (5 bases). The sequence was collected from an elderly man with acute or convalescent COVID-19. Material: peripheral blood. Here the CDR3 DNA reads TGTGCCAGCAGCTTGGTGGGGGGGGATTCACCCCTCCACTTT. It encodes CASSLVGGDSPLHF.